The present TCR beta chain was sequenced within a study of Graves' ophthalmopathy and Graves' hyperthyroidism. Orbital computed tomography, together with clinical symptoms, serum thyroxine, TRAb and thyroid ultrasound, was used for diagnosis. Study outcomes and limitations: The 13-signature model separated ophthalmopathy from stable hyperthyroidism at over 85% sensitivity and roughly 83% specificity. This model predicted ophthalmopathy progression (sensitivity 70% to 71%, specificity 72% to 85%).

RNA transcripts yielded amplified TCR beta CDR3 regions. HTBI primers primed a first-round RT-PCR, and a second-round multiplex PCR followed. TCRdb independently ran MiXCR on the multiplex PCR reads; one entry per CDR3 protein. Found here are over a million distinct CDR3 sequences, around a third of them singletons; the top ten hold 11%. The CDR3 consists of 13 residues. In germline, CDR1 is SGHVS, CDR2 FQNEAQ. The V and J ends lost 0 bases and 6 bases respectively, with 6 bases between them. This clonotype showed up many times. Its matching antigen is unknown. V is TRBV7-8 and J is TRBJ1-5; D ambiguous. The sample was peripheral blood or thyroid tissue (not recorded which). The receptor's source is an adult man with Graves' hyperthyroidism. The CDR3 nucleotides read TGTGCCAGCAGCTTAGCCGCGGTTCAGCCCCAGCATTTT. It yields the protein CASSLAAVQPQHF.